This is a list of T cell receptor beta chains from one sample in a study of PD-1 blockade in mismatch repair-deficient tumors. The data were produced by immunoSEQ multiplex PCR, yet TCRdb's version contains in-frame clones alone and is incomplete. The profile shows more than 95,000 clones, approximately 90% of them singletons. The source was peripheral blood, collected 44 weeks after starting pembrolizumab. The receptor source for this set is an adult with mismatch repair-deficient cancer. CDR3s include the opening cysteine and the closing phenylalanine or tryptophan. D genes are given only for firm matches. Size is stated for part of the rows, as once, few or many counts, or as a class when the clone is expanded.

few	16	TRBV19	TRBJ2-2	.	CASSANPTGYTGELFF	TGTGCCAGTAGTGCCAATCCCACAGGTTATACCGGGGAGCTGTTTTTT
.	12	TRBV6-5	TRBJ2-3	.	CASSYSGDTQYF	TGTGCCAGCAGTTACTCGGGAGATACGCAGTATTTT
few	12	TRBV30	TRBJ1-5	TRBD1	CAWDRYNQPQHF	TGTGCTTGGGACAGGTACAATCAGCCCCAGCATTTT
.	14	TRBV30	TRBJ1-2	TRBD1	CAWSVQGAVYGYTF	TGTGCCTGGAGTGTCCAGGGGGCCGTCTATGGCTACACCTTC
.	13	TRBV7-9	TRBJ2-7	.	CASSFTGSYEQYF	TGTGCCAGCAGCTTTACAGGGAGCTACGAGCAGTACTTC
once	19	TRBV4-2	TRBJ2-2	TRBD2	CASSQEGVLRGADTGELFF	TGTGCCAGCAGCCAAGAGGGCGTCTTGCGGGGGGCCGACACCGGGGAGCTGTTTTTT
medium-sized	15	TRBV28	TRBJ2-1	TRBD1	CASSSRTGAYNEQFF	TGTGCCAGCAGTTCCAGGACAGGGGCATACAATGAGCAGTTCTTC
.	18	TRBV13	TRBJ1-2	.	CASSLSLGASIWENGYTF	TGTGCCAGCAGCTTAAGTCTAGGGGCCTCCATCTGGGAAAATGGCTACACCTTC
.	15	TRBV7-9	TRBJ2-5	TRBD1	CASSLGAGGIETQYF	TGTGCCAGCAGCTTAGGAGCAGGGGGCATTGAGACCCAGTACTTC
.	15	TRBV7-3	TRBJ2-1	.	CASSLEGATYNEQFF	TGTGCCAGCAGCTTAGAAGGGGCTACCTACAATGAGCAGTTCTTC
.	13	TRBV5-8	TRBJ2-7	TRBD1	CASRTGQGYEQYF	TGTGCCAGCCGAACGGGACAGGGATACGAGCAGTACTTC
.	14	TRBV5-1	TRBJ1-1	.	CASSPGARAAEAFF	TGCGCCAGCAGCCCCGGGGCCAGGGCCGCTGAAGCTTTCTTT
.	15	TRBV14	TRBJ1-2	TRBD1	CASSGGTGGSYGYTF	TGTGCCAGCAGCGGTGGGACAGGGGGTAGCTATGGCTACACCTTC
.	16	TRBV6-6	TRBJ2-3	TRBD2	CASSYGLAGGPDTQYF	TGTGCCAGCAGTTACGGACTAGCGGGAGGGCCAGATACGCAGTATTTT
.	18	TRBV12-5	TRBJ2-3	TRBD2	CASGLPHPLAGHTDTQYF	TGTGCTAGTGGTTTGCCTCATCCTCTAGCGGGGCACACAGATACGCAGTATTTT
few	14	TRBV14	TRBJ1-2	.	CASSQGTGTYGYTF	TGTGCCAGCAGCCAAGGCACAGGCACCTATGGCTACACCTTC
.	14	TRBV11-3	TRBJ2-7	.	CASSLRARSYEQYF	TGTGCCAGCAGCCTAAGGGCCCGCTCCTACGAGCAGTACTTC
.	12	TRBV4-1	TRBJ2-2	.	CASSHSGGELFF	TGCGCCAGCAGCCATTCGGGCGGGGAGCTGTTTTTT
.	15	TRBV30	TRBJ1-1	.	CAWSVHGREGTEAFF	TGTGCCTGGAGTGTACACGGCAGGGAAGGGACTGAAGCTTTCTTT
.	17	TRBV11-2	TRBJ1-2	.	CASSLGTRAYSDYGYTF	TGTGCCAGCAGCTTAGGGACACGCGCCTATTCTGACTATGGCTACACCTTC
.	18	TRBV28	TRBJ2-3	TRBD2	CASRGGSMNIRISYTQYF	TGTGCCAGCAGGGGCGGGAGTATGAATATTAGGATAAGTTATACGCAGTATTTT
.	15	TRBV4-2	TRBJ2-7	.	CASSQVEASRHEQYF	TGTGCCAGCAGCCAAGTGGAGGCTAGCCGGCACGAGCAGTACTTC
.	15	TRBV9	TRBJ1-2	TRBD1	CASSVGDSGYYGYTF	TGTGCCAGCAGCGTAGGGGACAGCGGCTACTATGGCTACACCTTC
few	14	TRBV28	TRBJ2-7	.	CASSPPPGLYEQYF	TGTGCCAGCAGTCCGCCCCCGGGACTCTACGAGCAGTACTTC
.	20	TRBV2	TRBJ2-5	TRBD2	CASSQRASGRWIFPQETQYF	TGTGCCAGCAGTCAAAGGGCCAGCGGGAGATGGATTTTCCCACAAGAGACCCAGTACTTC
.	21	TRBV21-1	TRBJ2-5	.	CASSKAIRYQMSQPGVKTQYF	TGTGCCAGCAGCAAAGCGATACGATACCAGATGTCACAGCCGGGGGTCAAGACCCAGTACTTC
.	14	TRBV5-1	TRBJ2-7	TRBD2	CASSWRTSGYEQYF	TGCGCCAGCAGCTGGAGGACTAGCGGCTACGAGCAGTACTTC
once	15	TRBV10-1	TRBJ2-7	TRBD1	CASSHDREPPYEQYF	TGCGCCAGCAGCCACGACAGGGAACCCCCCTACGAGCAGTACTTC
.	14	TRBV7-2	TRBJ2-1	TRBD2	CASSFKGLAGVGFF	TGTGCCAGCAGCTTTAAAGGACTAGCGGGAGTAGGGTTCTTC
.	20	TRBV6-1	TRBJ2-3	TRBD1	CASSGEGQGLSGKTVDTQYF	TGTGCCAGCAGTGGGGAGGGACAGGGGCTTAGCGGGAAGACCGTAGATACGCAGTATTTT
once	13	TRBV10-1	TRBJ2-7	.	CASSRDGSYEQYF	TGCGCCAGCAGCCGGGACGGCTCCTACGAGCAGTACTTC
.	13	TRBV30	TRBJ2-7	.	CAWSVSQTHEQYF	TGTGCCTGGAGTGTATCACAGACCCACGAGCAGTACTTC
.	15	TRBV30	TRBJ2-1	TRBD2	CAWSLSGGPYNEQFF	TGTGCCTGGAGTTTGTCGGGAGGGCCTTACAATGAGCAGTTCTTC
.	14	TRBV7-2	TRBJ2-5	TRBD2	CASSRGGASETQYF	TGTGCCAGCAGCCGCGGGGGGGCTAGTGAGACCCAGTACTTC
.	13	TRBV4-3	TRBJ2-1	TRBD1	CASSRDRVSGQFF	TGCGCCAGCAGCCGGGACAGGGTTTCAGGGCAGTTCTTC
once	18	TRBV2	TRBJ2-6	TRBD1	CASRDRGRPGFGANVLTF	TGTGCCAGCAGGGACAGGGGGCGCCCCGGTTTTGGGGCCAACGTCCTGACTTTC
.	15	TRBV5-4	TRBJ1-1	.	CASSLAGRGNTEAFF	TGTGCCAGCAGCTTGGCGGGCAGGGGGAACACTGAAGCTTTCTTT
.	16	TRBV5-1	TRBJ2-7	TRBD2	CASSRLGLAGAWEQYF	TGCGCCAGCAGCCGTTTGGGACTAGCGGGAGCCTGGGAGCAGTACTTC
.	14	TRBV7-2	TRBJ2-5	TRBD2	CASSLVAGVETQYF	TGTGCCAGCAGCTTAGTAGCGGGAGTGGAGACCCAGTACTTC
.	14	TRBV6-5	TRBJ1-1	.	CASSYGVENTEAFF	TGTGCCAGCAGTTACGGGGTAGAGAACACTGAAGCTTTCTTT
.	15	TRBV9	TRBJ2-7	TRBD2	CASSAGPAGVTEQYF	TGTGCCAGCAGCGCCGGTCCGGCGGGAGTGACCGAGCAGTACTTC
.	19	TRBV4-1	TRBJ1-5	.	CASSQDPWRSEYSNQPQHF	TGCGCCAGCAGCCAAGATCCCTGGCGGTCAGAGTATAGCAATCAGCCCCAGCATTTT
.	13	TRBV6-5	TRBJ1-5	.	CASSYSDGQPQHF	TGTGCCAGCAGTTACTCGGACGGTCAGCCCCAGCATTTT
.	15	TRBV11-1	TRBJ2-1	.	CASSFPRRADNEQFF	TGTGCCAGCAGCTTCCCGCGGCGGGCGGACAATGAGCAGTTCTTC
.	12	TRBV5-4	TRBJ2-5	.	CASSQNQETQYF	TGTGCCAGCAGCCAAAACCAAGAGACCCAGTACTTC
.	15	TRBV5-1	TRBJ1-4	.	CASSLGGGNNEKLFF	TGCGCCAGCAGCTTGGGAGGCGGGAATAATGAAAAACTGTTTTTT